This TCR beta chain was captured by sequencing in a study of Graves' ophthalmopathy and Graves' hyperthyroidism. CDR1 is SGDLS, CDR2 YYNGEE, per germline. There are 13 residues in the CDR3. The germline V and J ends were trimmed by 0 bases and 5 bases, with 8 bases remaining between them. Amplified TCR beta CDR3 regions were obtained using RNA transcripts as template. RT-PCR with HTBI primers came first, then second-round multiplex PCR. TCRdb recomputed calls from the multiplex PCR reads with MiXCR, one row per CDR3 protein. The table includes approximately 1.2 million distinct CDR3 sequences, roughly 35% detected once.

The chain uses TRBV9 and TRBJ1-1; no definite D call. The sample was peripheral blood or thyroid tissue (not recorded which). The TCR was taken from an adult man with Graves' hyperthyroidism. The CDR3 coding sequence is TGTGCCAGCAGCGTAGCTCCGGAGACTGAAGCTTTCTTT. This translates into CASSVAPETEAFF.